The sequence of this T cell receptor beta chain was determined in a study of T cells expressing NK-cell markers. Background on the study: Sorted CD3+CD56-NKG2C+, CD3+CD56+NKG2C- and CD3+CD56+NKG2C+ T cells were the source of the TCR beta repertoires.

Regarding the study as a whole: The same clonotypes also predominated in the CD3+CD56-NKG2C+ fraction of a handful of donors.

UMIs accompanied the 5'RACE template switching by which TCR beta cDNA was made. TCRdb reworked the 5' RACE reads into one entry per CDR3 protein, no DNA. This table holds 160,000 or so distinct CDR3 sequences. Concerning this clonotype: Its cognate antigen is unknown.

The CDR3 runs to 12 residues. Germline-derived CDR1 and CDR2 are SQVTM and ANQGSEA. This sequence joins TRBV29-1 and TRBJ2-7; TCRdb's D call of TRBD2 is untestable without DNA. The material sequenced was blood T cells: a sorted CD56 or NKG2C T cell subset, CD4+ or CD8+ T cells, or bulk PBMC T cells (not recorded which). The clonotype was recovered from a woman aged 18 to 75 in good health. CDR3 sequence reads: CSVFMPSGEQYF.